The entry below gives a single TCR beta chain sequence along with its context. The PCR ran on 60 Vbeta and 13 Jbeta primers. TCRdb's table, derived via immunoSEQ multiplex PCR, lists solely in-frame clones and lacks some. Of around 140,000 clones listed, around 80% are singletons. This entry comes from a study of cytomegalovirus exposure and HLA in healthy donors. Trimming took off 1 base at V and 3 bases at J, with 6 bases between the two ends. The CDR3 is made up of 14 amino acids. Germline V gives CDR1 SGHAT, CDR2 FQNNGV. The genes are TRBV11-2 and TRBJ2-2; D not resolved. This receptor was taken from a female donor in good health and CMV-seronegative. Sequencing was performed on PBMCs. CDR3: CASSLGQDTGELFF. As DNA, the CDR3 is TGTGCCAGCAGCTTAGGACAAGACACCGGGGAGCTGTTTTTT.